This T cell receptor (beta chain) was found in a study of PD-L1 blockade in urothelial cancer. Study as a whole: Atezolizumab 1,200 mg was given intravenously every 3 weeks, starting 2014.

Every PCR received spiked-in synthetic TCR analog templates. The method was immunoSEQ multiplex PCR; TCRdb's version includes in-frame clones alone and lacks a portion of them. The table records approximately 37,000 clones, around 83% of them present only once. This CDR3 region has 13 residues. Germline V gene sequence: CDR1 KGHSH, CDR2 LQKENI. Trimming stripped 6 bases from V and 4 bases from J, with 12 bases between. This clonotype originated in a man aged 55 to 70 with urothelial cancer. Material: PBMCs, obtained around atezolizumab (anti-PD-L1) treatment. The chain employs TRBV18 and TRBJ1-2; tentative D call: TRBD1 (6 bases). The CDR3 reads CASSPGGAYGYTF. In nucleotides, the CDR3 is TGTGCCAGCTCCCCGGGGGGGGCCTATGGCTACACCTTC.